This TCR beta chain is from a study of T-cell reconstitution after alpha-beta-depleted transplantation in children. The CDR3 spans 14 residues. Germline V gene lookup returns CDR1 SGHTA and CDR2 FQGNSA. Losses at the gene ends were 1 base for V and 7 bases for J; bases not matched to a gene: 3. In this sample, this clonotype turned up many times. Preparation of the TCRbeta library involved a method that used unique molecular identifiers. One entry per CDR3 protein results from TCRdb running MiXCR on the PCR reads. This sample has over 550,000 distinct CDR3 sequences, with approximately 10% found just once.

The material sequenced was PBMCs from the stem cell graft donor, taken from the stem cell graft. This clonotype was obtained from a human donor who donated a stem cell graft to a child with acute myeloid leukemia. The chain employs TRBV7-2 and TRBJ2-1; 8 bases agree with TRBD2. CDR3 protein: CASSLGREGNEQFF. The DNA of the CDR3 is TGTGCCAGCAGCTTAGGCCGGGAGGGGAATGAGCAGTTCTTC.